These 22 T cell receptor beta chains came from one sample sequenced in a study of CD4 T cells in relation to SARS-CoV-2 and coronaviruses (dated by TCRdb to about 2021). Antigens of these TCRs are unknown. Library preparation employed the immunoSEQ multiplex PCR assay. Here the immuneACCESS table is served through TCRdb, limited to in-frame sequences with V and J called. Missing clones are a known gap in these copies; in checked studies unresolved V genes cover under half, and the rest lacks a known reason. For this sample the table gives 20,000 to 25,000 clones, of which about 80% were detected only once. The ten most abundant clones make up around 14% of the sample. CD4+ T cells from unexposed donors were collected before the COVID-19 pandemic (2011-2018). After around 10 days of culture, CD4+ T cells were isolated with the EasySep CD4+ T cell isolation kit. The sequenced sample consisted of CD4+ T cells from PBMCs, cultured in vitro. These receptors were obtained from a human donor in good health.

This rearrangement joins TRBV18 to TRBJ2-2; D unresolved. Germline CDR1 KGHSH, CDR2 LQKENI. V was trimmed by 1 base and J by 5 bases, leaving 8 bases between them. The CDR3 consists of 14 residues. The CDR3 sequence: CASSPQQRTGELFF. The CDR3 coding sequence is TGTGCCAGCTCACCACAGCAACGTACCGGGGAGCTGTTTTTT.

The chain is built from TRBV24-1 and TRBJ2-2; D unclear. The V gene lost 4 bases and the J gene lost 2 bases, with 13 bases spanning the gap. Germline assignment: CDR1 KGHDR and CDR2 SFDVKD. CDR3 length equals 16 residues. Here the CDR3 reads CATSDPSRLNTGELFF. CDR3 DNA sequence: TGTGCCACCAGTGACCCGTCCCGATTAAACACCGGGGAGCTGTTTTTT.

In its sample, this clone was seen a few times. V and J are TRBV7-3 and TRBJ2-1; D uncertain. This CDR3 is 14 amino acids long. V gave up 4 bases and J gave up 0 bases, with 7 bases separating them. CDR1 SGHTA and CDR2 FQGTGA come from the germline V gene. The CDR3 region is CASSWDLSYNEQFF. The CDR3 nucleotides read TGTGCCAGCAGCTGGGATCTCTCCTACAATGAGCAGTTCTTC.

Only a few counts were recorded for this clone. Written as DNA, the CDR3 is TGTGCCAGCAGGACAGGGGGCGCGGGCAATCAGCCCCAGCATTTT. Protein: CASRTGGAGNQPQHF. This chain uses TRBV2 with TRBJ1-5, with 10 nucleotides matching TRBD1. Trimming cost V 6 bases and J 2 bases; bases outside gene matches: 4. CDR1 SNHLY and CDR2 FYNNEI come from the germline V gene. This CDR3 has 15 amino acids.

The chain carries TRBV6-5 and TRBJ2-1; D is perhaps TRBD1 or TRBD2 (5 bases each). V dropped 6 bases and J dropped 8 bases, with 17 bases sitting between them. The CDR3 runs to 14 residues. Germline CDR1 and CDR2: MNHEY and SVGAGI. This CDR3 is CASRSQRGLDEQFF. DNA for the CDR3: TGTGCCAGCAGGTCGCAGAGGGGTCTGGATGAGCAGTTCTTC.

This clone was counted once. The V gene is TRBV5-5, the J gene TRBJ1-2; TRBD1 agrees at 7 bases. V gave up 6 bases and J gave up 7 bases; unmatched junction bases: 12. Germline V gene sequence: CDR1 SGHKS, CDR2 YYEKEE (reference sequence). The CDR3 totals 14 residues. CDR3 region: CASTTGPGGVGYTF. CDR3 sequence (DNA): TGTGCCAGCACCACCGGCCCAGGGGGGGTTGGCTACACCTTC.

The chain recombines TRBV3-1 (or the pseudogene TRBV3-2) with TRBJ2-5, with a weak D call TRBD2 (6 bases). The CDR3 is 16 amino acids. Trimming pared 2 bases from V and 5 bases from J, leaving 18 bases between. Germline V gives CDR1 LGHDT, CDR2 YNNKEL (reference sequence). Here the CDR3 reads CASSQPGPGRGETQYF. DNA of the CDR3: TGTGCCAGCAGCCAACCCGGCCCTGGACGGGGGGAGACCCAGTACTTC.

The chain combines TRBV12-3 or TRBV12-4 with TRBJ1-2; D ambiguous. This CDR3 has 13 residues. Trimming shortened V by 6 bases and J by 8 bases, and 16 bases separated the two germline ends. The CDR3 bases are TGTGCCAGCAGGGTAACACAGTCGAGGGGCTACACCTTC. Its protein product is CASRVTQSRGYTF.

The genes are TRBV6-6 and TRBJ2-5; 7 positions match TRBD2. Looked up from germline, CDR1 is MNHNY and CDR2 is SVGAGI (reference sequence). V shed 2 bases, J shed 4 bases, and the junction held 4 bases outside the gene matches. The CDR3 length is 14 residues. DNA of the CDR3: TGTGCCAGCAGTTACGGTAGCGGGCCAGAGACCCAGTACTTC. This codes for CASSYGSGPETQYF.

This sequence joins TRBV6-2 or TRBV6-3 and TRBJ1-3; D is perhaps TRBD1 (5 bases). Between the trimmed V and J ends, which lost 6 bases and 0 bases, there was a span of 21 bases. Germline V CDR1 and CDR2: MNHEY, SVGEGT. The CDR3 totals 18 residues. CDR3: CASSPRGATLDSGNTIYF. The CDR3 bases are TGTGCCAGCAGCCCTCGGGGCGCCACACTCGACTCTGGAAACACCATATATTTT.

This rearrangement joins TRBV30 to TRBJ2-1; D gene unclear. Germline V lookup: CDR1 GTSNPN, CDR2 SVGIG (reference sequence). CDR3 length equals 11 residues. The V end was cut by 3 bases, the J end by 12 bases, with 12 bases between. Here the CDR3 reads CAWRSTAAQFF. Here the CDR3 DNA reads TGTGCCTGGAGAAGCACAGCAGCGCAGTTCTTC.

The chain is built from TRBV5-1 and TRBJ2-1; D is uncertain. Germline loops: CDR1 SGHRS, CDR2 YFSETQ. CDR3 length: 12 residues. Between the trimmed V and J ends, which lost 2 bases and 4 bases, there was a span of 4 bases. The CDR3 is CASSFRYNEQFF. DNA of the CDR3: TGCGCCAGCAGCTTCCGATACAATGAGCAGTTCTTC.

CDR3 loop: CSVRTGSGANVLTF. In DNA, the CDR3 is TGCAGTGTGAGGACAGGTTCTGGGGCCAACGTCCTGACTTTC. The chain combines TRBV29-1 with TRBJ2-6; 7 bases agree with TRBD1. Germline CDR1 SQVTM, CDR2 ANQGSEA. The CDR3 runs 14 residues.

V gene TRBV4-1 combines with J gene TRBJ2-1; D is possibly TRBD1 (5 bases). Germline CDR1 and CDR2: MGHRA and YSYEKL. This CDR3 contains 14 residues. Between the trimmed V and J ends, which lost 0 bases and 2 bases, there was a span of 5 bases. CDR3 residues: CASSQDRAYNEQFF. CDR3 sequence (DNA): TGCGCCAGCAGCCAAGACAGGGCCTACAATGAGCAGTTCTTC.

This clone turned up a few times. The chain has TRBV12-3 or TRBV12-4 and TRBJ2-2; unclear D gene. The CDR3 runs to 13 residues. Trimming left V 5 bases short and J 1 base short, with 5 bases between. CDR3 DNA: TGTGCCAGCAGTCCTCTGAACACCGGGGAGCTGTTTTTT. It specifies CASSPLNTGELFF.

This clone appeared a few times. The chain carries TRBV7-6 and TRBJ2-2; D is possibly TRBD2 (5 bases). Trimming left V 3 bases short and J 3 bases short, with 14 bases between. The CDR3 runs to 16 residues. Germline V gives CDR1 SGHVS, CDR2 FNYEAQ. CDR3 sequence: CASSLLGVTDTGELFF. The CDR3 DNA follows: TGTGCCAGCAGCTTGTTGGGAGTTACAGACACCGGGGAGCTGTTTTTT.

CDR3 nucleotides: TGTGCCAGCAGTGTACCTTCTAGCGGTGGGGATACGCAGTATTTT. Translation: CASSVPSSGGDTQYF. The chain is built from TRBV28 and TRBJ2-3, with 7 positions matching TRBD2. Germline V gene sequence: CDR1 MDHEN, CDR2 SYDVKM. Losses at the gene ends were 5 bases for V and 6 bases for J; bases not matched to a gene: 11. This CDR3 region has 15 residues.

The CDR3 DNA sequence: TGTGCCAGCAGCTTGGCGCGGGGCTCTGGAAACACCATATATTTT. This gives the protein CASSLARGSGNTIYF. This rearrangement joins TRBV5-4 to TRBJ1-3; no definite D call. This CDR3 spans 15 amino acids. Germline lookup yields CDR1 SGHNT and CDR2 YYREEE (reference sequence). The V end was cut by 0 bases, the J end by 0 bases, with 7 bases between.

This chain links TRBV18 with TRBJ1-1; D is unresolved. The CDR3 is 13 residues long. Trimming removed 5 bases from V and 4 bases from J, with 11 bases in between. Germline V CDR1 and CDR2: KGHSH, LQKENI. CDR3 bases: TGTGCCAGCTCAGCGGGATCAGGCACTGAAGCTTTCTTT. Translating gives CASSAGSGTEAFF. The whole variable domain, remainder taken from reference TRBV18 and TRBJ1-1, is NAGVMQNPRHLVRRRGQEARLRCSPMKGHSHVYWYRQLPEEGLKFMVYLQKENIIDESGMPKERFSAEFPKEGPSILRIQQVVRGDSAAYFCASSAGSGTEAFFGQGTRLTVV.

V usage is TRBV25-1 and J usage is TRBJ2-7, with 9 nucleotides matching TRBD1. The germline V gene encodes CDR1 MGHDK and CDR2 SYGVNS. V was clipped by 2 bases and J by 4 bases; unmatched bases: 15. CDR3 length: 18 residues. The CDR3: CASSENPKYVGQGYEQYF. The CDR3, as DNA: TGTGCCAGCAGTGAAAATCCCAAATATGTCGGACAGGGGTACGAGCAGTACTTC.

The chain couples TRBV6-1 to TRBJ2-1; TRBD1 agrees at 8 bases. V shed 4 bases and J 2 bases; nucleotides not matched to a gene: 7. CDR1 and CDR2 (germline): MNHNS, SASEGT. The CDR3 has 16 amino acids. The CDR3 protein is CASSAGGTGAYNEQFF. As DNA, the CDR3 is TGTGCCAGCAGTGCCGGCGGGACAGGTGCCTACAATGAGCAGTTCTTC.

This chain connects TRBV5-6 to TRBJ2-5; D is ambiguous. CDR1 SGHDT and CDR2 YYEEEE come from the germline V gene. Between the trimmed V and J ends, which lost 6 bases and 2 bases, there was a span of 14 bases. There are 14 residues in the CDR3. Here the CDR3 DNA reads TGTGCCAGCACCTCGCCAGCGTCACAAGAGACCCAGTACTTC. This codes for CASTSPASQETQYF.